The 13 T cell receptor beta chains reported below all come from one sample, sequenced in a study of cytomegalovirus exposure and HLA in healthy donors. The PCR made use of 60 Vbeta and 13 Jbeta primers. Measured with immunoSEQ multiplex PCR; TCRdb has only the in-frame clones, and not every one. The sample holds some 110,000 clones, around 70% seen once. The sequencing input was PBMCs. The receptors here all came from a man aged 25 to 40 in good health and CMV-seronegative.

The chain combines TRBV18 with TRBJ2-7; D possibly corresponds to TRBD1 (6 bases). This CDR3 is 15 amino acids long. Germline-derived CDR1 and CDR2 are KGHSH and LQKENI. Trimming shortened V by 1 base and J by 3 bases, and 13 bases separated the two germline ends. The CDR3 nucleotides read TGTGCCAGCTCACCACGTCGGACAGAGTACTACGAGCAGTACTTC. This gives the protein CASSPRRTEYYEQYF.

This rearrangement joins TRBV5-4 to TRBJ2-7, with 7 bases fitting TRBD1. This CDR3 spans 16 amino acids. V trimming: 0 bases; J trimming: 5 bases; junction bases outside the gene matches: 11. Germline V gene sequence: CDR1 SGHNT, CDR2 YYREEE (reference sequence). In DNA, the CDR3 is TGTGCCAGCAGCTTGGGGGGGACAGCCCGTACCCACGAGCAGTACTTC. This codes for CASSLGGTARTHEQYF.

The rearrangement joins TRBV6-6 to TRBJ1-3, with D perhaps TRBD1 (5 bases). The germline CDR1 and CDR2 sequences are MNHNY and SVGAGI (reference sequence). The CDR3 is 15 residues long. Between the trimmed V and J ends, which lost 2 bases and 2 bases, there was a span of 10 bases. The CDR3, as DNA: TGTGCCAGCAGTTACGAGAAGGGGACTGGAAACACCATATATTTT. Translation gives CASSYEKGTGNTIYF.

The rearrangement links TRBV27 to TRBJ2-7; 8 bases agree with TRBD2. Trimming removed 3 bases from V and 5 bases from J; junction bases left unmatched: 12. Germline V gene lookup returns CDR1 MNHEY and CDR2 SMNVEV (reference sequence). CDR3 length equals 16 residues. CDR3 DNA sequence: TGTGCCAGCAGTTTCCATCAGCGGGGGTTCCGGGACGAGCAGTACTTC. Protein product: CASSFHQRGFRDEQYF.

V gene TRBV28 combines with J gene TRBJ2-7; 7 nucleotides match TRBD1. After removal of 4 bases from V and 0 bases from J, the junction contained 9 bases not matched to a gene. The CDR3 is 16 amino acids. CDR1 is MDHEN and CDR2 is SYDVKM in the germline V gene. The CDR3 region has the DNA TGTGCCAGCAGTTCCCTAGGGGGCGTGCTCTCCTACGAGCAGTACTTC. Its translation: CASSSLGGVLSYEQYF.

This clone showed up just a few times. DNA for the CDR3: TGTGCCAGTAGTACTCTAGCGGGAGGGTCCAAAAACATTCAGTACTTC. This sequence encodes CASSTLAGGSKNIQYF. The chain couples TRBV19 to TRBJ2-4; 12 bases agree with TRBD2. This CDR3 is 16 amino acids long. After removal of 4 bases from V and 2 bases from J, the junction contained 3 bases not matched to a gene. The germline V gene encodes CDR1 LNHDA and CDR2 SQIVND (reference sequence).

The chain uses TRBV7-2 and TRBJ2-4, with unresolved D. CDR1 is SGHTA, CDR2 FQGNSA, per germline. Trimming pared 1 base from V and 0 bases from J, leaving 13 bases between. The CDR3 consists of 17 residues. The CDR3 spells CASSLDRDHLAKNIQYF. CDR3 DNA: TGTGCCAGCAGCTTAGATCGAGATCATTTAGCCAAAAACATTCAGTACTTC.

The V call is TRBV15, the J call TRBJ2-7, with TRBD2 identical over 10 bases. The germline V gene encodes CDR1 LNHNV and CDR2 YYDKDF (reference sequence). V dropped 5 bases and J dropped 2; count of bases not matched to a gene: 6. This CDR3 has 15 residues. The DNA of the CDR3 is TGTGCCACCAGCCGGGGGACTAGCGATACCTACGAGCAGTACTTC. This codes for CATSRGTSDTYEQYF.

This clone turned up a few times. The chain combines TRBV19 with TRBJ2-7; D remains ambiguous. In germline, CDR1 is LNHDA, CDR2 SQIVND (reference sequence). This CDR3 has 12 amino acids. V was clipped by 6 bases and J by 2 bases, with 8 bases between them. The CDR3 region has the DNA TGTGCCAGTAGCCAAGCCCCCTACGAGCAGTACTTC. Translated: CASSQAPYEQYF.

The V and J genes are TRBV5-4 and TRBJ2-4; maybe TRBD2 (5 bases). CDR3 length: 12 residues. The V end lost 2 bases, the J end lost 7 bases, and 7 bases lay between the germline ends. From germline, CDR1 is SGHNT and CDR2 YYREEE (reference sequence). The CDR3 loop reads CASSFGENIQYF. For the CDR3, the DNA is TGTGCCAGCAGCTTTGGGGAGAACATTCAGTACTTC.

This chain joins TRBV4-3 and TRBJ1-2, with D perhaps TRBD1 (6 bases). V was pared by 0 bases and J by 8 bases, with 7 bases between. The CDR3 sequence is 12 residues long. Looked up from germline, CDR1 is LGHNA and CDR2 is YSLEER. CDR3 in DNA: TGCGCCAGCAGCCAAGAACAGGGAGGCTACACCTTC. Translation: CASSQEQGGYTF.

V gene TRBV13 combines with J gene TRBJ2-2; 8 nucleotides line up with TRBD2. The CDR3 has 16 residues. Trimming at V came to 5 bases and at J to 6 bases, leaving 11 bases not matched to a gene. CDR1 and CDR2 from the germline V gene are PRHDT and FYEKMQ (reference sequence). CDR3 region: CASSQARAGAPGELFF. For the CDR3, the DNA is TGTGCCAGCAGCCAAGCACGAGCGGGAGCCCCCGGGGAGCTGTTTTTT.

This chain connects TRBV19 to TRBJ1-2, with unresolved D. CDR1 and CDR2 (germline): LNHDA, SQIVND (reference sequence). V shed 2 bases and J shed 3 bases, with 13 bases lying between them. The CDR3 is 15 residues long. CDR3 region: CASSIWAGRDYGYTF. The CDR3 bases are TGTGCCAGTAGTATATGGGCGGGAAGGGACTATGGCTACACCTTC.